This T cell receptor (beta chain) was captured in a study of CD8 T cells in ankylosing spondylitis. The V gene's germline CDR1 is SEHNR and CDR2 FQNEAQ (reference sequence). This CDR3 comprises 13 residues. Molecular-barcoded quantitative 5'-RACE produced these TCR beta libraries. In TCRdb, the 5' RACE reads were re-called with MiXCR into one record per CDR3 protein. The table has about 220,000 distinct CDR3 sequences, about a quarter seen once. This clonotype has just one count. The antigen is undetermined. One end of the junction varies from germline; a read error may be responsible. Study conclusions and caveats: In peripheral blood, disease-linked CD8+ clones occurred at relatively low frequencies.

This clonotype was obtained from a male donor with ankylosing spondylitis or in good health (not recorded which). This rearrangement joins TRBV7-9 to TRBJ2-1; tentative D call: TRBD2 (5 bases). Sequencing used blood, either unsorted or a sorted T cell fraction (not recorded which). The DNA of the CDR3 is TGTGCCAGCAGCCCCAATTCGCTAGCTCGCGGTTACTTC. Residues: CASSPNSLARGYF.